One T cell receptor (beta chain) is described in this entry. Its specificity is not known. These data come from a study of beta chain features in type 1 diabetes. Across the study: Age, gender, cell numbers and subset yield matched between patients and controls.

Sequencing targeted expressed TCRB transcripts, as all isolated RNA had been reverse transcribed. Libraries were prepared by immunoSEQ multiplex PCR; TCRdb keeps only in-frame clonotypes and omits some of them. Of around 690,000 clones listed, under 15% are singletons. Whole-study findings and limits: All four CD4+ subsets of Type 1 diabetes patients contained TCRB CDR3s that were moderately but significantly shorter.

Sequencing used naive CD4+ T cells from blood. The origin of this receptor is a man under 40 with type 1 diabetes.

The DNA of the CDR3 is TGTGCCAGCAGGGACGACAGGGCGTACATTCAGTACTTC. It yields the protein CASRDDRAYIQYF. The genes are TRBV21-1 and TRBJ2-4; the table's D call, TRBD1, was not checked against the DNA. TRBV21-1 is marked as a pseudogene. The CDR3 spans 13 residues.